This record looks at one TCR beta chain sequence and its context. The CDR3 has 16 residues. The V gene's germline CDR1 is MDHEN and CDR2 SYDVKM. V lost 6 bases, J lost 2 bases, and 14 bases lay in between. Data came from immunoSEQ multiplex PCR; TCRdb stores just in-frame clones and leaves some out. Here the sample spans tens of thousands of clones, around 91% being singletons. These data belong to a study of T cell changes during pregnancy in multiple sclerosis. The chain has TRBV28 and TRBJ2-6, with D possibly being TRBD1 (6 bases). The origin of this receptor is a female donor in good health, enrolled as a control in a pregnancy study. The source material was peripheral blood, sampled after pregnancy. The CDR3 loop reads CASSTFRTAGANVLTF. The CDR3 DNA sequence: TGTGCCAGCAGCACATTTAGGACAGCTGGGGCCAACGTCCTGACTTTC.